This T cell receptor (beta chain) was documented in a study of shared clonotypes between healthy human individuals. This table comes from immunoSEQ multiplex PCR, and its TCRdb copy is limited to in-frame clones, with some not included. This table has some 480,000 clones, 70% to 80% appearing once. Sequencing was done on a sample of PBMCs. The origin of this receptor is a middle-aged woman in good health. Some clones in this sample may be carry-over from other donors' samples.

The CDR3 sequence: CASSLSPGPNTEAFF. The CDR3 coding sequence is TGTGCCAGCAGTTTATCGCCAGGGCCGAACACTGAAGCTTTCTTT. The rearrangement joins TRBV27 to TRBJ1-1, with D possibly matching TRBD1 (5 bases). This CDR3 comprises 15 residues. Germline CDR1 reads MNHEY; CDR2 reads SMNVEV (reference sequence). Trimming cost V 0 bases and J 1 base, with 9 bases left between them.